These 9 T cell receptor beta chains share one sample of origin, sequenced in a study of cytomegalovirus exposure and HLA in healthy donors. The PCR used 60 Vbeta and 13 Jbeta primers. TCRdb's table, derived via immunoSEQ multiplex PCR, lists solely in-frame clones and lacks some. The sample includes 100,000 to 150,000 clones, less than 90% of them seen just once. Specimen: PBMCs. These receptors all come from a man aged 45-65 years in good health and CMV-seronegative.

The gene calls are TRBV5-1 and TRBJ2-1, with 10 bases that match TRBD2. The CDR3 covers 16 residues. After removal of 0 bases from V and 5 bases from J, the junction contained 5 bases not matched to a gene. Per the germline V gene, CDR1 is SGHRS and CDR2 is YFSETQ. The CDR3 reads CASSLASGGAHNEQFF. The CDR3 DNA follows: TGCGCCAGCAGCTTGGCCAGCGGGGGGGCCCACAATGAGCAGTTCTTC.

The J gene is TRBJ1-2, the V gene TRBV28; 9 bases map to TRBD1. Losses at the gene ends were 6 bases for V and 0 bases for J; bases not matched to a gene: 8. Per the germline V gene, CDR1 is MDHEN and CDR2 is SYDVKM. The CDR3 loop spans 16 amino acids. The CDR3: CASSRSGQGTNYGYTF. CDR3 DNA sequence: TGTGCCAGCAGCAGATCGGGACAGGGTACTAACTATGGCTACACCTTC.

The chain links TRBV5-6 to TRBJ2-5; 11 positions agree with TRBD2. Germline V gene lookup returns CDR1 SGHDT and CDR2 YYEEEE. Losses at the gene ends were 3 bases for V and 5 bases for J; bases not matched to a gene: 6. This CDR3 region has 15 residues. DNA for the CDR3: TGTGCCAGCAGCTCCCTAGCGGGGGGCCGGGAGACCCAGTACTTC. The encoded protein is CASSSLAGGRETQYF.

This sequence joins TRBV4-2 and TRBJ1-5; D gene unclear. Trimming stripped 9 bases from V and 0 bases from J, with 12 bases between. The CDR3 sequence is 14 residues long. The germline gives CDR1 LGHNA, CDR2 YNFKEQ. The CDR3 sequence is CASRQTGSNQPQHF. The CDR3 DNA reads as TGTGCCAGTCGCCAAACGGGTAGCAATCAGCCCCAGCATTTT.

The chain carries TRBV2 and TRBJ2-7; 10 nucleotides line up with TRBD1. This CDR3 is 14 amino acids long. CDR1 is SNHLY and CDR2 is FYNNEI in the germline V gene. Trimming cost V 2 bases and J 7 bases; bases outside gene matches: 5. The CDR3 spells CASSERDRGAEQYF. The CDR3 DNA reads TGTGCCAGCAGTGAAAGGGACAGGGGTGCAGAGCAGTACTTC.

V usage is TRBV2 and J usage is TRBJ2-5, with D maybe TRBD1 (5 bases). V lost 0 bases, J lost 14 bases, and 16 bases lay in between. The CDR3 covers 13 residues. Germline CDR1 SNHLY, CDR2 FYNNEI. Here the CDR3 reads CASSEARGWILYF. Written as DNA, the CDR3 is TGTGCCAGCAGTGAAGCAAGGGGATGGATCCTATACTTC.

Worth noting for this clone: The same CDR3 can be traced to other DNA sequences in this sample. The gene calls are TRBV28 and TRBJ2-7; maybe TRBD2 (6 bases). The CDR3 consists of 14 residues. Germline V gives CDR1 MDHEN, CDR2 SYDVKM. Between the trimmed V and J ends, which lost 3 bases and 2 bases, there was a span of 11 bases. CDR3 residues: CASSFQAGTYEQYF. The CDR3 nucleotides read TGTGCCAGCAGTTTTCAGGCGGGGACCTACGAGCAGTACTTC.

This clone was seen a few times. DNA of the CDR3: TGTGCCAGCAGCTTAGCGTCTAGCGGTGGCACAGATACGCAGTATTTT. Translating it yields CASSLASSGGTDTQYF. V is TRBV11-1 and J is TRBJ2-3, with 7 bases aligning to TRBD2. Per the germline V gene, CDR1 is SGHAT and CDR2 is FQDESV (reference sequence). J was trimmed by 1 base and V by 0 bases; bases with no gene match: 4. The CDR3 sequence is 16 residues long.

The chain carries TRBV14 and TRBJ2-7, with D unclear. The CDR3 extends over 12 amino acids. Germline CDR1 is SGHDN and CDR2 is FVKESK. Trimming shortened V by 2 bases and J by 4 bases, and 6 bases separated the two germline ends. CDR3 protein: CASSQTAYEQYF. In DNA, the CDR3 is TGTGCCAGCAGCCAAACAGCTTACGAGCAGTACTTC.